The 20 T cell receptor beta chains below come from one sample, sequenced in a study of OX40 agonist ivuxolimab in advanced cancers. Profiling relied on immunoSEQ multiplex PCR, and the TCRdb table lists in-frame clones only, not all of them. Of about 84,000 clones in the sample, nearly 90% were seen once. The input for sequencing was CD4+ or CD8+ T cells sorted from blood, taken in a trial of the OX40 agonist ivuxolimab. The receptors were sampled from an adult with an advanced solid tumor such as melanoma, head and neck, liver or kidney cancer.

This chain uses TRBV7-3 with TRBJ2-1; 7 bases are a match to TRBD1. The germline V gene encodes CDR1 SGHTA and CDR2 FQGTGA. The CDR3 runs to 14 residues. J lost 4 bases, V lost 5 bases, and 5 bases had no gene match. CDR3: CASSPGQPYNEQFF. CDR3 bases: TGTGCCAGCAGCCCGGGACAGCCGTACAATGAGCAGTTCTTC.

The chain combines TRBV14 with TRBJ2-4; a weak D match, TRBD2 (5 bases). The CDR3 is 11 amino acids. CDR1 and CDR2 (germline): SGHDN, FVKESK. The V end lost 4 bases, the J end lost 8 bases, and 6 bases lay between the germline ends. CDR3 in DNA: TGTGCCAGCAGCCTGAGGGACATTCAGTACTTC. As protein: CASSLRDIQYF.

Comment on this clone: Relative to the germline gene, one junction end is altered; a read error may explain this. CDR3 region: CSVEDRAGTGYTF. CDR3 DNA: TGCAGCGTGGAAGACAGGGCGGGAACGGGCTACACCTTC. V gene TRBV29-1 combines with J gene TRBJ1-2, with 7 bases that match TRBD1. Germline CDR1 and CDR2: SQVTM and ANQGSEA. The CDR3 totals 13 residues. The variable domain in full, with the rest retrieved from reference TRBV29-1 and TRBJ1-2, is SAVISQKPSRDICQRGTSLTIQCQVDSQVTMMFWYRQQPGQSLTLIATANQGSEATYESGFVIDKFPISRPNLTFSTLTVSNMSPEDSSIYLCSVEDRAGTGYTFGSGTRLTVV.

The rearrangement links TRBV10-3 to TRBJ2-2; D gene ambiguous. The CDR3 is 11 residues long. Germline values: CDR1 ENHRY, CDR2 SYGVKD. Trimming shortened V by 8 bases and J by 5 bases, and 6 bases separated the two germline ends. CDR3 in DNA: TGTGCCATCGCGGAAACCGGGGAGCTGTTTTTT. It is translated as CAIAETGELFF.

This chain joins TRBV2 and TRBJ2-3; 7 nucleotides agree with TRBD2. The CDR3 contains 11 residues. Trimming at V came to 7 bases and at J to 8 bases, leaving 3 bases not matched to a gene. The germline CDR1 and CDR2 sequences are SNHLY and FYNNEI. The CDR3 sequence is CASMGEGTQYF. The CDR3 DNA reads TGTGCCAGCATGGGGGAGGGTACGCAGTATTTT.

This chain joins TRBV4-2 and TRBJ2-1; the match to TRBD1 covers 11 bases. The V gene end was trimmed by 2 bases and the J gene end by 4 bases; junction bases not matched to a gene: 7. CDR1 and CDR2 (germline): LGHNA, YNFKEQ. The CDR3 runs to 17 residues. CDR3 nucleotide sequence: TGTGCCAGCAGCCAAACTCCCGGACAGGGGGCGTACAATGAGCAGTTCTTC. As protein: CASSQTPGQGAYNEQFF.

The chain combines TRBV5-1 with TRBJ2-3; D is unresolved. Trimming pared 4 bases from V and 2 bases from J, leaving 2 bases between. The CDR3 runs 11 residues. Germline CDR1 reads SGHRS; CDR2 reads YFSETQ. The CDR3 nucleotides read TGCGCCAGCAGCGACACAGATACGCAGTATTTT. Translated: CASSDTDTQYF.

On this clone: One end of the junction varies from germline; a read error may be responsible. The chain is built from TRBV11-2 and TRBJ2-7, with TRBD2 matching over 10 bases. CDR1 and CDR2 from the germline V gene are SGHAT and FQNNGV. The length of the CDR3 is 17 residues. CDR3 sequence reads: CASSLDRSSSGGLERDF. The CDR3 DNA is TGTGCCAGCAGCTTAGATCGTAGCTCTAGCGGGGGCCTCGAAAGGGACTTC. Drawing the rest from reference TRBV11-2 and TRBJ2-7, the complete variable domain is EAGVAQSPRYKIIEKRQSVAFWCNPISGHATLYWYQQILGQGPKLLIQFQNNGVVDDSQLPKDRFSAERLKGVDSTLKIQPAKLEDSAVYLCASSLDRSSSGGLERDFGPGTRLTVT.

V is TRBV15 and J is TRBJ2-7, with 8 bases lining up with TRBD1. The CDR3 extends over 15 amino acids. The junction had 5 bases not matched to a gene; V was cut back by 3 bases and J by 1 base. Germline lookup yields CDR1 LNHNV and CDR2 YYDKDF (reference sequence). This CDR3 is CATSRGTGRSYEQYF. The CDR3 coding sequence is TGTGCCACCAGCAGGGGGACAGGAAGGTCCTACGAGCAGTACTTC.

V usage is TRBV5-1 and J usage is TRBJ2-3; 8 bases agree with TRBD2. The CDR3 totals 18 residues. The trim removed 5 bases at V and 4 bases at J, leaving 18 bases unmatched. Germline CDR1 SGHRS, CDR2 YFSETQ. The CDR3 loop reads CASSLRSSRGGQADTQYF. In DNA form, the CDR3 reads TGCGCCAGCAGTCTAAGGTCGAGTCGGGGGGGCCAGGCAGATACGCAGTATTTT. Combining the CDR3 with reference TRBV5-1 and TRBJ2-3 gives the whole variable domain KAGVTQTPRYLIKTRGQQVTLSCSPISGHRSVSWYQQTPGQGLQFLFEYFSETQRNKGNFPGRFSGRQFSNSRSEMNVSTLELGDSALYLCASSLRSSRGGQADTQYFGPGTRLTVL.

This rearrangement joins TRBV11-2 to TRBJ1-2, with D maybe TRBD1 (5 bases). CDR1 is SGHAT and CDR2 is FQNNGV in the germline V gene. The CDR3 loop spans 12 amino acids. V shed 1 base and J shed 8 bases, with 8 bases lying between them. The CDR3 bases are TGTGCCAGCAGCTTAGGTGGGGGAGGCTACACCTTC. Translating gives CASSLGGGGYTF.

The gene calls are TRBV7-3 and TRBJ2-2; TRBD1 agrees at 9 bases. V shed 2 bases and J 5 bases; nucleotides not matched to a gene: 3. CDR3 length: 15 amino acids. Germline lookup yields CDR1 SGHTA and CDR2 FQGTGA. The CDR3 nucleotides read TGTGCCAGCAGCTTAGGGACAGGGAGGACCGGGGAGCTGTTTTTT. Translating it yields CASSLGTGRTGELFF.

V and J are TRBV13 and TRBJ2-3, with D possibly called TRBD1 or TRBD2 (6 bases each). CDR3 length: 17 amino acids. Germline CDR1 PRHDT, CDR2 FYEKMQ (reference sequence). V lost 5 bases and J 2 bases, leaving 20 bases between the germline ends. The CDR3 sequence: CASSPGIGGGPTDTQYF. CDR3 coding DNA: TGTGCCAGCAGCCCGGGGATCGGGGGCGGACCCACAGATACGCAGTATTTT.

This rearrangement joins TRBV5-1 to TRBJ1-6; 7 positions match TRBD1. Germline trimming cut 4 bases from V and 5 bases from J; bases unmatched to any gene: 3. The CDR3 consists of 14 residues. In germline, CDR1 is SGHRS, CDR2 YFSETQ. This chain's CDR3 is CASSRDSNNSPLHF. CDR3 nucleotide sequence: TGCGCCAGCAGCAGGGACAGCAATAATTCACCCCTCCACTTT.

The rearrangement links TRBV2 to TRBJ2-2; 7 positions agree with TRBD1. V dropped 10 bases and J dropped 6; count of bases not matched to a gene: 14. CDR1 and CDR2 from the germline V gene are SNHLY and FYNNEI. The CDR3 contains 15 residues. As DNA, the CDR3 is TGTGCCACCGCCCAAAGACTTACAGGGGCCGGGGAGCTGTTTTTT. Encoded protein: CATAQRLTGAGELFF.

V is TRBV18 and J is TRBJ1-1, with 9 bases lining up with TRBD1. The germline V gene encodes CDR1 KGHSH and CDR2 LQKENI. The junction had 14 bases not matched to a gene; V was cut back by 1 base and J by 5 bases. CDR3 length: 18 amino acids. The CDR3 bases are TGTGCCAGCTCACCACTGCGACAGGGGGGCCTCACGGGGACTGAAGCTTTCTTT. Its translation is CASSPLRQGGLTGTEAFF. The variable domain in full, completed from reference TRBV18 and TRBJ1-1, reads NAGVMQNPRHLVRRRGQEARLRCSPMKGHSHVYWYRQLPEEGLKFMVYLQKENIIDESGMPKERFSAEFPKEGPSILRIQQVVRGDSAAYFCASSPLRQGGLTGTEAFFGQGTRLTVV.

This clone showed up just once. This rearrangement joins TRBV4-1 to TRBJ2-1; D is unclear. The CDR3 spans 14 residues. Germline CDR1 and CDR2: MGHRA and YSYEKL. V shed 0 bases and J shed 9 bases, with 12 bases lying between them. CDR3 coding DNA: TGCGCCAGCAGCCAAGAGGGAATGGGGTCTGAGCAGTTCTTC. As protein: CASSQEGMGSEQFF.

This chain uses TRBV6-6 with TRBJ1-1, with a tentative D call TRBD1 (5 bases). V dropped 6 bases and J dropped 7 bases, with 18 bases sitting between them. The CDR3 extends over 14 amino acids. Germline V gives CDR1 MNHNY, CDR2 SVGAGI (reference sequence). CDR3 loop: CASSPRRGAGEAFF. CDR3 DNA sequence: TGTGCCAGCAGCCCACGTCGAGGGGCGGGTGAAGCTTTCTTT.

The V call is TRBV28, the J call TRBJ2-7, with 8 nucleotides matching TRBD2. The CDR3 contains 16 residues. Germline assignment: CDR1 MDHEN and CDR2 SYDVKM. Unmatched junction bases numbered 6, after V lost 2 bases and J lost 0 bases. The CDR3 region has the DNA TGTGCCAGCAGTTTAACGTCTAGCGGGTCCTCCTACGAGCAGTACTTC. Translated, it gives CASSLTSSGSSYEQYF.

This clone was observed a single time. V gene TRBV4-3 combines with J gene TRBJ2-1; 8 nucleotides match TRBD2. The germline V gene has CDR1 LGHNA and CDR2 YSLEER. The CDR3 contains 14 residues. J gave up 7 bases and V 4 bases, and 6 bases lay outside the gene matches. DNA for the CDR3: TGCGCCAGCAGCCTGAGCGGGAGTAGGAATGAGCAGTTCTTC. Translating gives CASSLSGSRNEQFF.